These T cell receptor beta chains were read from a single sample in a study of T cells after yellow fever vaccination. MiXCR, run by TCRdb on the 5' RACE reads, gives a single entry per CDR3 protein. The table records 400,000 to 650,000 distinct CDR3 sequences, 20% to 25% of them present only once. The sequences come from PBMCs, collected approximately 20 days after the first yellow fever vaccination. The source of these receptors is a man in his late teens or twenties who received the YFV17D yellow fever vaccine. Both conserved end residues are part of each CDR3. The D gene is left open where the match is weak. Size tells how often a clone was seen (once, few, many) or the class of an expanded clone, and some rows leave it out.

cdr3_nt cdr3_aa j_call d_call clone_size v_call
TGTGCCAGCAGCTCTATGGCCGGGACAGACGAGCAGTACTTC CASSSMAGTDEQYF TRBJ2-7 TRBD1 - TRBV7-8
TGTGCCAGCTCACCACTAGCGGGGCCCTACAATGAGCAGTTCTTC CASSPLAGPYNEQFF TRBJ2-1 TRBD2 - TRBV18
TGTGCCAGCAGTTACCCCGAGAGAAGGGCTGAGCAGTTCTTC CASSYPERRAEQFF TRBJ2-1 - few TRBV6-5
TGCAGCGTTGAAAGGGGGCCCACTGAAGCTTTCTTT CSVERGPTEAFF TRBJ1-1 TRBD1 - TRBV29-1
TGTGCCATCAGTGAGCCCGACAGGGGTAACACTGAAGCTTTCTTT CAISEPDRGNTEAFF TRBJ1-1 TRBD1 - TRBV10-3
TGTGCCAGCACCCACACATCAGGGGGCATTTACAATGAGCAGTTCTTC CASTHTSGGIYNEQFF TRBJ2-1 TRBD1 - TRBV12-3/TRBV12-4
TGTGTCAGCACGGCTGACTCCAGCTCCTACAATGAGCAGTTCTTC CVSTADSSSYNEQFF TRBJ2-1 - - TRBV7-3
TGTGCTAGCAGCGAGGGACTGCACACCGGGGAGCTGTTTTTT CASSEGLHTGELFF TRBJ2-2 - - TRBV7-7
TGCAGCGTTGAAGCTCCACCGTGGGTAAACACTGAAGCTTTCTTT CSVEAPPWVNTEAFF TRBJ1-1 - - TRBV29-1
TGTGCCAGCAGTTACCTGGTCGGTGCCTTAAGTCTCCACTTT CASSYLVGALSLHF TRBJ1-6 - few TRBV6-5
TGCGCCAGCAGCCACATGGGACAGACGATGGAATTTAATGAAAAACTGTTTTTT CASSHMGQTMEFNEKLFF TRBJ1-4 TRBD1 few TRBV4-1
TGTGCCAGCAGTCAAGGAACTGGTCCCATTTACAATGAGCAGTTCTTC CASSQGTGPIYNEQFF TRBJ2-1 - - TRBV6-1
TGCAGCGGACTCGACAGACCCGGGGAGCTGTTTTTT CSGLDRPGELFF TRBJ2-2 - few TRBV29-1
TGTGCCAGCAGGCTTCAACAGGGGACTAGTTCACCCCTCCACTTT CASRLQQGTSSPLHF TRBJ1-6 TRBD1 - TRBV27
TGCGCCAGCAGCGAACAGGGGAGCGGCACTGAAGCTTTCTTT CASSEQGSGTEAFF TRBJ1-1 TRBD1 many TRBV5-1
TGCGCCAGCAGCCGCAGCACTGGGGCCAACGTCCTGACTTTC CASSRSTGANVLTF TRBJ2-6 - - TRBV5-1
TGTGCCAGCACCCTAGGATGGGACCCCTATGCGCGCACAGATACGCAGTATTTT CASTLGWDPYARTDTQYF TRBJ2-3 - - TRBV11-2
TGCGCCAGCAGCCAAGAAGAGTTCTACGAGCAGTACTTC CASSQEEFYEQYF TRBJ2-7 - few TRBV4-1
TGTGCCAGCAGCCCCGCGCGGCAAGGGTTTAACTATGGCTACACCTTC CASSPARQGFNYGYTF TRBJ1-2 - - TRBV7-3
TGTGCCAGCAGCTTAATGGACAGGGCCTACAATGAGCAGTTCTTC CASSLMDRAYNEQFF TRBJ2-1 TRBD1 few TRBV7-9
TGTGCCAGCAGCCCCAAGGGGGGAGGGGATGAGCAGTTCTTC CASSPKGGGDEQFF TRBJ2-1 - - TRBV7-6
TGTGCCAGCAGGCGTCCCGCGAACACCGGGGAGCTGTTTTTT CASRRPANTGELFF TRBJ2-2 - - TRBV7-2
TGTGCCACCAGTGTAGGACCCTCCCAGTTCTTC CATSVGPSQFF TRBJ2-1 - - TRBV24-1
TGTGCCACCAGCGAAGCACTCAATACGCAGTATTTT CATSEALNTQYF TRBJ2-3 - - TRBV15
TGTGCCAGCGGGGGGATCCGGACAGGGGGATTGAGTGAGCAGTTCTTC CASGGIRTGGLSEQFF TRBJ2-1 TRBD1 - TRBV6-1
TGTGCCATCAGGGAAGAATATGGCTACACCTTC CAIREEYGYTF TRBJ1-2 - few TRBV10-3
TGTGCCAGCAGCGTTACAGGGGGATCGGTTAGCTACACCTTC CASSVTGGSVSYTF TRBJ1-2 TRBD1 - TRBV9
TGTGCCAGCGGGCGACAGGCCGAAAATCAGCCCCAGCATTTT CASGRQAENQPQHF TRBJ1-5 - - TRBV2
TGTGCCTGGAGTGTACTCTCTCCCCAAGAGACCCAGTACTTC CAWSVLSPQETQYF TRBJ2-5 - - TRBV30